Listed below are T cell receptor beta chains from one sample, sequenced in a study of T cell responses to AZD1222 COVID-19 vaccine. Repertoires were generated with immunoSEQ multiplex PCR, while TCRdb's copy carries only in-frame clones and drops some. The sample has some 130,000 clones; roughly 90% are singletons. The sequencing here drew on peripheral blood, taken on day 0 of AZD1222 vaccination. The receptor set was obtained from an adult in good health. CDR3s include the opening cysteine and the closing phenylalanine or tryptophan. The D gene is left open where the match is weak. A row's size may be missing; if present it is once, few, many or a size class.

CDR3 DNA	CDR3 protein	clone size	V gene	D gene	J gene
TGTGCCAGCAGTTATCTTGGGGAAAAACTGTTTTTT	CASSYLGEKLFF	NA	TRBV6-5	NA	TRBJ1-4
TGTGCCAGCAGCTGGGAGGGAATAGGGGAGCAGTACTTC	CASSWEGIGEQYF	NA	TRBV5-6	TRBD2	TRBJ2-7
TGCGCCAGCAGCCAAGACTGGGGAAGCAATCAGCCCCAGCATTTT	CASSQDWGSNQPQHF	NA	TRBV4-3	NA	TRBJ1-5
TGTGCCAGCAGCACGGAGGGGGGGGACTTTGAGTTCTTC	CASSTEGGDFEFF	once	TRBV6-5	NA	TRBJ2-1
TGCGCCAGCAGCTCTGACTGTAGCAATCAGCCCCAGCATTTT	CASSSDCSNQPQHF	NA	TRBV23-1	NA	TRBJ1-5
TGTGCCAGCAGTCGGCCGGGGACAGGGGCTTCGAACACCGGGGAGCTGTTTTTT	CASSRPGTGASNTGELFF	NA	TRBV6-6	TRBD1	TRBJ2-2
TGTGCCAGCAGGGACAGGGGTGGCTACACCTTC	CASRDRGGYTF	NA	TRBV6-5	TRBD1	TRBJ1-2
TGTGCCAGTACTAGCGGAAGCTCCTACAATGAGCAGTTCTTC	CASTSGSSYNEQFF	NA	TRBV19	TRBD2	TRBJ2-1
TGTGCCAGCAGCCCCGACGCAATCGGGAATGAGCAGTTCTTC	CASSPDAIGNEQFF	NA	TRBV3-1/TRBV3-2	NA	TRBJ2-1
TGTGCCAGCAGCGGGGACAGGCAGTTCTTC	CASSGDRQFF	NA	TRBV9	TRBD1	TRBJ2-1
TGCAGCGTGCGCCCGGGACAGGGGCCCTCCTACGAGCAGTACTTC	CSVRPGQGPSYEQYF	NA	TRBV29-1	TRBD1	TRBJ2-7
TGTGCCAGCAGCCTAGCGGGAGTAAATGAGCAGTTCTTC	CASSLAGVNEQFF	NA	TRBV9	TRBD2	TRBJ2-1
TGTGCCAGCAGCGCTAGTTACGAGCAGTACTTC	CASSASYEQYF	once	TRBV14	NA	TRBJ2-7
TGTGCCAGCAGCATTCAGACAGGGACCCAAACTAACTATGGCTACACCTTC	CASSIQTGTQTNYGYTF	NA	TRBV21-1	NA	TRBJ1-2
TGTGCCAGCAGCCCCCGCGTGGGAGGGACCTACGAGCAGTACTTC	CASSPRVGGTYEQYF	NA	TRBV7-7	TRBD2	TRBJ2-7
TGTGCCATCCAAGCCCATACTAGTTCCACCGGGGAGCTGTTTTTT	CAIQAHTSSTGELFF	NA	TRBV10-3	NA	TRBJ2-2
TGTGCCAGCAGCCCACCCCAGGGGTTTAACTATGGCTACACCTTC	CASSPPQGFNYGYTF	NA	TRBV7-2	NA	TRBJ1-2
TGTGCCAGCAGCGTAGAGGTGAACCAAGAGACCCAGTACTTC	CASSVEVNQETQYF	once	TRBV9	NA	TRBJ2-5
TGCGCCAGCAGCTTATCGACAGGGGGCGCGAGAAATACGCAGTATTTT	CASSLSTGGARNTQYF	NA	TRBV5-1	TRBD1	TRBJ2-3
TGTGCCAGCAGTTTAGGGGAGACCCAGTACTTC	CASSLGETQYF	NA	TRBV27	NA	TRBJ2-5
TGTGCCAGCAGTTCAGGGACTAACTATGGCTACACCTTC	CASSSGTNYGYTF	once	TRBV27	NA	TRBJ1-2
TGTGCCAGCAAAGAAGGAACGTCGACCACAGATACGCAGTATTTT	CASKEGTSTTDTQYF	NA	TRBV6-5	NA	TRBJ2-3
TGTGCCAGTAGTTCACGGACTAGCGGGAGGAATGGGGCCAAAAACATTCAGTACTTC	CASSSRTSGRNGAKNIQYF	once	TRBV19	TRBD2	TRBJ2-4